Listed here are 19 T cell receptor beta chains from one sample, sequenced in a study of neurological immune-mediated disorders. TCRdb re-analysed the 5' RACE reads in MiXCR, keeping a single row per CDR3 protein. The repertoire has about 46,000 distinct CDR3 sequences, 3% of them found once; the top ten carry roughly 16%. Sequenced input: PBMCs. The receptors derive from a woman in her forties or fifties with multiple sclerosis.

In this sample, this clonotype turned up many times. V gene TRBV28 combines with J gene TRBJ2-1, with D possibly TRBD1 on 5 matching bases. This CDR3 spans 14 amino acids. Germline CDR1 reads MDHEN; CDR2 reads SYDVKM. V lost 3 bases and J 9 bases, leaving 15 bases between the germline ends. The CDR3 DNA reads TGTGCCAGCAGTTTCCTGACCACCAGGGCTGAGCAGTTCTTC. Translated, it gives CASSFLTTRAEQFF.

Worth noting for this clonotype: A read error may be the cause here, since a much bigger clone is one base away. The CDR3 nucleotides are TGTGCCAGCAGTTTAGCGGGTGTAACTGCAGCTTTCTTT. Translation: CASSLAGVTAAFF. The chain carries TRBV12-3 or TRBV12-4 and TRBJ1-1; no clear D gene. This CDR3 contains 13 residues.

This clonotype showed up many times. The rearrangement links TRBV6-1 to TRBJ1-2; TRBD1 might be the D (6 bases). Trimming removed 5 bases at V and 3 bases at J, with 16 bases between. Germline lookup yields CDR1 MNHNS and CDR2 SASEGT. The CDR3 has 15 amino acids. The CDR3 is CASSKYPEGDYGYTF. The CDR3, as DNA: TGTGCCAGCAGTAAATACCCGGAGGGGGACTATGGCTACACCTTC.

This clonotype was picked up many times. The V gene is TRBV4-2, the J gene TRBJ1-2; 8 bases match TRBD1. Germline V gene lookup returns CDR1 LGHNA and CDR2 YNFKEQ. CDR3 size: 20 residues. Trimming at V came to 0 bases and at J to 5 bases, leaving 20 bases not matched to a gene. The CDR3, as DNA: TGTGCCAGCAGCCAAGATTTTACTTCAGGGGGCGACTGGAAGGGATATGGCTACACCTTC. It translates to CASSQDFTSGGDWKGYGYTF.

This clonotype came up many times. The chain employs TRBV11-2 and TRBJ1-5; no firm D call. Trimming removed 0 bases at V and 4 bases at J, with 4 bases between. Germline CDR1 is SGHAT and CDR2 is FQNNGV. This CDR3 is built from 13 residues. The CDR3 is CASSLDTNQPQHF. CDR3 coding DNA: TGTGCCAGCAGCTTAGACACAAATCAGCCCCAGCATTTT.

This clonotype was observed at least ten times. The germline gene is not matched at one end of the junction; a read error may be the cause. The V gene is TRBV20-1, the J gene TRBJ2-3, with TRBD2 matching over 10 bases. The CDR3 length is 11 residues. Germline assignment: CDR1 DFQATT and CDR2 SNEGSKA (reference sequence). CDR3 amino acids: CSADLAGVQNF. The CDR3 nucleotides are TGCAGTGCAGATCTAGCGGGGGTCCAAAATTTT.

This clonotype appeared many times. This sequence joins TRBV6-5 and TRBJ2-2; 13 nucleotides align to TRBD2. V gave up 10 bases and J gave up 8 bases; unmatched junction bases: 4. The CDR3 runs 13 residues. Per germline, CDR1 MNHEY and CDR2 SVGAGI. CDR3 in DNA: TGTGCCACCAGGACTAGCGGGAGAGGGGAGCTGTTTTTT. This gives the protein CATRTSGRGELFF.

This clonotype showed up many times. V and J are TRBV7-2 and TRBJ2-1; 10 bases map to TRBD2. Germline values: CDR1 SGHTA, CDR2 FQGNSA. The ends lost 5 bases at V and 4 bases at J; junction bases unmatched: 5. The CDR3 loop spans 15 amino acids. The CDR3 spells CASSRASGSYNEQFF. As DNA, the CDR3 is TGTGCCAGCAGCAGAGCTAGCGGGAGTTACAATGAGCAGTTCTTC.

This clonotype was observed at least ten times. The V call is TRBV5-6, the J call TRBJ2-1; 13 nucleotides line up with TRBD2. From germline, CDR1 is SGHDT and CDR2 YYEEEE. The CDR3 totals 16 residues. Trimming at V came to 0 bases and at J to 6 bases, leaving 3 bases not matched to a gene. CDR3 sequence (DNA): TGTGCCAGCAGCTTGGCGGGACTAGCGGGGATCAATGAGCAGTTCTTC. As protein: CASSLAGLAGINEQFF.

This clonotype was observed at least ten times. The V and J genes are TRBV15 and TRBJ1-1; TRBD1 agrees at 10 bases. The junction had 6 bases not matched to a gene; V was cut back by 1 base and J by 7 bases. The CDR3 is 15 residues long. Germline assignment: CDR1 LNHNV and CDR2 YYDKDF (reference sequence). CDR3: CATSRAGTGDFEAFF. The CDR3, as DNA: TGTGCCACCAGCAGAGCTGGGACAGGGGACTTTGAAGCTTTCTTT.

This clonotype was seen many times. V gene TRBV4-1 combines with J gene TRBJ1-4, with a weak D call TRBD1 (6 bases). Germline CDR1 and CDR2: MGHRA and YSYEKL. The V gene lost 1 base and the J gene lost 6 bases, with 15 bases spanning the gap. The CDR3 runs to 16 residues. CDR3 bases: TGCGCCAGCAGCCAAGTTCTGGGGGCAATCTATGAAAAACTGTTTTTT. Translation gives CASSQVLGAIYEKLFF.

Many counts were recorded for this clonotype. V is TRBV5-1 and J is TRBJ2-3, with a possible D match to TRBD2 (6 bases). The ends were cut back, 6 bases at V and 0 bases at J, with 26 bases in the middle. The CDR3 runs 19 residues. Germline V lookup: CDR1 SGHRS, CDR2 YFSETQ. The CDR3 nucleotides read TGCGCCAGCACCCCGGCCGGAGGGGCCCATACCAGGAGCACAGATACGCAGTATTTT. As protein: CASTPAGGAHTRSTDTQYF. Combining the CDR3 with reference TRBV5-1 and TRBJ2-3 gives the whole variable domain KAGVTQTPRYLIKTRGQQVTLSCSPISGHRSVSWYQQTPGQGLQFLFEYFSETQRNKGNFPGRFSGRQFSNSRSEMNVSTLELGDSALYLCASTPAGGAHTRSTDTQYFGPGTRLTVL.

The table lists this clonotype with a few counts. Given the absence of the conserved phenylalanine or tryptophan at the CDR3 end, a read error is likely. The chain uses TRBV10-3 and TRBJ1-2; possibly TRBD1 for D (5 bases). Trimming pared 11 bases from V and 6 bases from J, leaving 19 bases between. CDR1 and CDR2 from the germline V gene are ENHRY and SYGVKD. The CDR3 runs to 13 residues. CDR3 bases: TGTGCCTCGGCTGGGGGGGTTTCTGATGGCTACACCAAC. Encoded protein: CASAGGVSDGYTN.

This clonotype is labeled as medium-sized. The chain links TRBV20-1 to TRBJ1-1, with 10 bases identical to TRBD1. The CDR3 is 15 amino acids. Germline CDR1 reads DFQATT; CDR2 reads SNEGSKA (reference sequence). V lost 6 bases, J lost 0 bases, and 7 bases stayed unmatched. The CDR3, as DNA: TGCAGTGCCCTTGACAGGGGGCTTATGAACACTGAAGCTTTCTTT. Encoded protein: CSALDRGLMNTEAFF.

This clonotype was detected ten times or more. The rearrangement uses TRBV9 and TRBJ2-5, with 9 bases identical to TRBD2. This CDR3 contains 15 residues. V lost 0 bases to trimming and J lost 5 bases; unmatched junction nucleotides: 5. CDR1 SGDLS and CDR2 YYNGEE come from the germline V gene. CDR3 in DNA: TGTGCCAGCAGCGTAGGAGGTAGCGGGGGCGAGACCCAGTACTTC. Its protein is CASSVGGSGGETQYF. The variable domain in full, completed from reference TRBV9 and TRBJ2-5, reads DSGVTQTPKHLITATGQRVTLRCSPRSGDLSVYWYQQSLDQGLQFLIQYYNGEERAKGNILERFSAQQFPDLHSELNLSSLELGDSALYFCASSVGGSGGETQYFGPGTRLLVL.

This clonotype was observed at least ten times. The chain uses TRBV20-1 and TRBJ2-1; 8 nucleotides agree with TRBD2. Germline assignment: CDR1 DFQATT and CDR2 SNEGSKA (reference sequence). V was clipped by 1 base and J by 8 bases; unmatched bases: 7. This CDR3 is built from 14 residues. The CDR3 DNA is TGCAGTGCTAGAGCTGGCGGGAGGAGTTATGAGCAGTTCTTC. This encodes CSARAGGRSYEQFF.

This clonotype has ten or more counts. The V gene is TRBV20-1, the J gene TRBJ2-1; a possible D gene is TRBD2 (6 bases). This CDR3 has 14 amino acids. Germline CDR1 and CDR2: DFQATT and SNEGSKA (reference sequence). V lost 0 bases and J lost 3, with 9 bases in between. The CDR3 is CSARDPGVYNEQFF. The CDR3, as DNA: TGCAGTGCTAGAGATCCGGGAGTCTACAATGAGCAGTTCTTC.

At least ten counts were recorded for this clonotype. In DNA form, the CDR3 reads TGCAGTGCTAGAGTCGTGGCTAGCGGGAAAGAGCAGTACTTC. As protein: CSARVVASGKEQYF. The chain carries TRBV20-1 and TRBJ2-7, with 9 bases matching TRBD2. The CDR3 is 14 amino acids. Germline V gives CDR1 DFQATT, CDR2 SNEGSKA (reference sequence). V was clipped by 1 base and J by 7 bases; unmatched bases: 8.

Many counts were recorded for this clonotype. The rearrangement uses TRBV20-1 and TRBJ2-7; TRBD2 agrees at 8 bases. The CDR3 has 14 amino acids. Germline trimming cut 6 bases from V and 0 bases from J; bases unmatched to any gene: 7. Germline-derived CDR1 and CDR2 are DFQATT and SNEGSKA (reference sequence). CDR3 bases: TGCAGTGCCGCTAGCGGGCGCCGCTCCTACGAGCAGTACTTC. This encodes CSAASGRRSYEQYF.